This T cell receptor (beta chain) was documented in a study of CD8+ T cells in alopecia areata. Study in general: Those patients who were treated received oral tofacitinib, which was given at 5 to 10 mg twice daily for moderate-to-severe alopecia areata. Affected scalp percentage determined the severity score of treated patients.

Germline lookup yields CDR1 MNHNS and CDR2 SASEGT. This CDR3 has 14 residues. Trimming left V 6 bases short and J 1 base short, with 12 bases between. RNA, once extracted, was reverse transcribed into cDNA for use as the sequencing template. Data came from immunoSEQ multiplex PCR; TCRdb stores just in-frame clones and leaves some out. The top ten hold 0.46% of the sample, which has about 120,000 clones, approximately 53% seen once. Whole-study findings and limits: Tofacitinib significantly decreased scalp clonality and expanded CD8+ clones among top 100. Many expanded lesional clones remained in scalp and blood on tofacitinib.

Regarding treatment: oral pan-JAK inhibitor, 5-10 mg twice daily. About this clone: What it binds is not known.

The chain recombines TRBV6-1 with TRBJ2-5; possible D gene TRBD2, 6 bases. The clonotype comes from a human donor with alopecia areata. The source was CD4+ T cells sorted from blood, collected at week 4, from a patient treated with tofacitinib. CDR3: CASRSAAGQETQYF. The CDR3 DNA sequence: TGTGCCAGCAGATCCGCAGCGGGCCAAGAGACCCAGTACTTC.